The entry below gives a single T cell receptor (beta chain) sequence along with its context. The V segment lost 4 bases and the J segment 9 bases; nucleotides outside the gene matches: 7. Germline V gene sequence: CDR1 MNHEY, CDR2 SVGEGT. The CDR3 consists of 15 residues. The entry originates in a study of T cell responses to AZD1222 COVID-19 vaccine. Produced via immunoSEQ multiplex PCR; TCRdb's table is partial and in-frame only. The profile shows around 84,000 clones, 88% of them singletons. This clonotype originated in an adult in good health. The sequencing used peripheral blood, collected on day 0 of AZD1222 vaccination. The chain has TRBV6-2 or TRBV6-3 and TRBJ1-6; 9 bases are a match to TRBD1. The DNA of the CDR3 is TGTGCCAGCAGTTCGCGCGGGACAGGGAGTTCACCCCTCCACTTT. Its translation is CASSSRGTGSSPLHF.